This TCR beta chain was identified during a study of memory CD8 T cells in hepatitis C reinfection. Overall study: HCV reinfection: RNA-positive following two negative tests at least 60 days apart.

The CDR3 length is 13 residues. In germline, CDR1 is MNHEY, CDR2 SMNVEV (reference sequence). V was pared by 5 bases and J by 8 bases, with 8 bases of the junction left unmatched. Assay: immunoSEQ multiplex PCR; the TCRdb copy retains only in-frame clones and omits some. The sample consists of about 45,000 clones, approximately 90% of them appearing once. Time point here: peak reinfection, 3 to 8 weeks after reinfection detection. No in vitro expansion preceded TCR sequencing of the sorted cells. People who inject drugs from Montreal's HEPCO study were the donors. Total naive CD8 T cells were sorted as viable CD3+ CD8+ CD45RO- cells from a couple of donors.

The clonotype was recovered from a man between 18 and 35 years old with hepatitis C virus infection. This chain links TRBV27 with TRBJ1-2; 7 nucleotides match TRBD1. The sample taken for sequencing was naive CD8+ T cells sorted from blood. The chain's CDR3 is CASSPTGVEGYTF. The CDR3 DNA reads as TGTGCCAGCAGTCCTACAGGGGTGGAAGGCTACACCTTC.